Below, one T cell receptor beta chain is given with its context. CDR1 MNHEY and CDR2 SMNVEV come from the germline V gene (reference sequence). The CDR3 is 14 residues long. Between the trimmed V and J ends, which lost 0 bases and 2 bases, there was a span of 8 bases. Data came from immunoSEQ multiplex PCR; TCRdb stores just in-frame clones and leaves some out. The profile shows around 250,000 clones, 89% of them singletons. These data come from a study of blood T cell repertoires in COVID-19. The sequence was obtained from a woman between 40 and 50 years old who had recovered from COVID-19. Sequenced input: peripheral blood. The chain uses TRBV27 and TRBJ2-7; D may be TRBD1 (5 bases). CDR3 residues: CASSLSTATYEQYF. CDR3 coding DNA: TGTGCCAGCAGTTTATCGACAGCTACCTACGAGCAGTACTTC.